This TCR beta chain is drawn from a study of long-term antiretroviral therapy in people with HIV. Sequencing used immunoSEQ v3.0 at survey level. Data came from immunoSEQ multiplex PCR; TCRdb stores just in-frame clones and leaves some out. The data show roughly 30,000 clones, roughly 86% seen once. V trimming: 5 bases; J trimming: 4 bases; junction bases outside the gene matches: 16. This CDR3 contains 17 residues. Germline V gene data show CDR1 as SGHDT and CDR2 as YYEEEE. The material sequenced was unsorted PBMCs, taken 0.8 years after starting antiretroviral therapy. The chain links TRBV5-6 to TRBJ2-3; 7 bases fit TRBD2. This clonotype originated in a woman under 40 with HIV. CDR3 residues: CASRLLAEGRLADTQYF. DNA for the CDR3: TGTGCCAGCAGACTGCTAGCGGAGGGGAGGCTGGCAGATACGCAGTATTTT.